The 8 T cell receptor beta chains below come from one sample, sequenced in a study of tumor-infiltrating lymphocytes in oesophageal squamous cell carcinoma. MiXCR was run by TCRdb on the PCR reads, yielding one entry per CDR3 protein. This sample has 15,000 or so distinct CDR3 sequences, with 47% found just once. The sequenced sample was normal esophageal tissue next to the tumor. The receptors were gathered from a female donor with esophageal squamous cell carcinoma.

The table lists this clonotype with a few counts. The chain joins TRBV7-9 to TRBJ2-5, with a weak D call TRBD2 (5 bases). The J call is uncertain, as TRBJ2-1 better fits the DNA end. The CDR3 consists of 13 residues. Germline V gene data show CDR1 as SEHNR and CDR2 as FQNEAQ (reference sequence). The DNA for the CDR3 is TGTGCCAGCAGCTTAGATGAGCGGTTGGGGCAGTTCTTC. Its protein product is CASSLDERLGQFF.

The chain joins TRBV6-6 to TRBJ2-1; TRBD1 aligns across 8 bases. TRBJ2-7 matches the DNA end more closely, so the J call is doubtful. This CDR3 has 15 residues. CDR1 is MNHNY and CDR2 is SVGAGI in the germline V gene (reference sequence). CDR3 in DNA: TGTGCCAGCAGGCTACAGGACAGGGCATCCTACGAGCAGTACTTC. This encodes CASRLQDRASYEQYF.

The chain is built from TRBV4-2 and TRBJ2-1; D ambiguous. The DNA end lines up better with TRBJ1-2; the J call may be wrong. The germline gives CDR1 LGHNA, CDR2 YNFKEQ. This CDR3 spans 15 amino acids. CDR3 DNA sequence: TGTGCCAGCAGCCAAGGGGGAGATCCTAACTATGGCTACACCTTC. Amino acids: CASSQGGDPNYGYTF.

The sample holds a few counts of this clonotype. Being one base from a much bigger clone, this may be a read error. J is TRBJ2-7 and V is TRBV15; D assignment may be TRBD1 or TRBD2 (5 bases each). The J call could be wrong; TRBJ2-1 is a better fit for the DNA end. CDR3 length: 14 residues. Germline V gene data show CDR1 as LNHNV and CDR2 as YYDKDF (reference sequence). CDR3 coding DNA: TGTGCCACCAGCACAGAGGGGCAGTCCTACGAGCAGTTCTTC. Translation gives CATSTEGQSYEQFF.

The V call is TRBV6-6, the J call TRBJ2-6, with D uncertain. The DNA end favors TRBJ2-7, so the J call may be wrong. The CDR3 has 13 residues. Germline loops: CDR1 MNHNY, CDR2 SVGAGI (reference sequence). The CDR3 coding sequence is TGTGCCAGCAGTTACCGTCTTGCCTACGAGCAGTACTTC. Its protein product is CASSYRLAYEQYF.

J is TRBJ1-1 and V is TRBV6-6; D uncertain. The CDR3 length is 13 residues. Trimming took 0 bases from V and 8 from J, leaving 10 bases between them. Per germline, CDR1 MNHNY and CDR2 SVGAGI (reference sequence). The chain's CDR3 is CASSYSMGREAFF. The CDR3, as DNA: TGTGCCAGCAGTTACTCGATGGGTAGGGAAGCTTTCTTT.

The CDR3 DNA follows: TGTGCCAGCAGCTCGTGGACAGGGGTCGGGTCCTACGAGCAGTACTTC. Protein sequence: CASSSWTGVGSYEQYF. This chain links TRBV7-6 with TRBJ2-7; 9 bases match TRBD1. The CDR3 covers 16 residues. Germline-derived CDR1 and CDR2 are SGHVS and FNYEAQ. The ends lost 4 bases at V and 1 base at J; junction bases unmatched: 8.

J is TRBJ2-2 and V is TRBV7-2; 13 bases are a match to TRBD2. The CDR3 length is 15 residues. The germline CDR1 and CDR2 sequences are SGHTA and FQGNSA. The V segment lost 8 bases and the J segment 5 bases; nucleotides outside the gene matches: 5. CDR3 in amino acids: CASGRTSGRTGELFF. The CDR3 region has the DNA TGTGCCAGCGGCCGGACTAGCGGGAGAACCGGGGAGCTGTTTTTT.